This is a list of T cell receptor beta chains from one sample in a study of persistence of HIV-infected CD4 T cells. Measured with immunoSEQ multiplex PCR; TCRdb has only the in-frame clones, and not every one. The sample holds 30,000 or so clones, 75% to 85% seen once. These receptors' targets are unknown. The starting material was CD4+ T cells sorted from PBMCs after approximately 20-hour stimulation, obtained from a patient who received antiretroviral therapy. Receptor source: an adult man with HIV who was CMV-seropositive. CDR3s include the opening cysteine and the closing phenylalanine or tryptophan. D genes are given only for firm matches. Rows give clone size only sometimes, using once, few, many, or a class for an expanded clone.

TRBD1	NA	TRBV18	TRBJ2-6	TGTGCCAGCTCACCACCGACAGGGTCCTCTGGGGCCAACGTCCTGACTTTC	CASSPPTGSSGANVLTF
TRBD1	NA	TRBV19	TRBJ1-3	TGTGCCAGTAGTTTGGGGACAGGGGTCTCCTCTGGAAACACCATATATTTT	CASSLGTGVSSGNTIYF
NA	NA	TRBV4-3	TRBJ1-3	TGCGCCAGCAGCCAAGATGAAGGCGCTGGAAACACCATATATTTT	CASSQDEGAGNTIYF
NA	NA	TRBV18	TRBJ2-1	TGTGCCAGCTCACCACATTCGAAGGGTGAGCAGTTCTTC	CASSPHSKGEQFF
NA	NA	TRBV30	TRBJ1-6	TGTGCCTGGAGTGTAAAGGGCTCCTATAATTCACCCCTCCACTTT	CAWSVKGSYNSPLHF
TRBD1	NA	TRBV28	TRBJ1-2	TGTGCCAGCAGTTTTCCAGGGGGCGCTTTCTATGGCTACACCTTC	CASSFPGGAFYGYTF
TRBD1	NA	TRBV4-2	TRBJ1-4	TGTGCCAGCAGAGACAGGGGCGTTAATGAAAAACTGTTTTTT	CASRDRGVNEKLFF
TRBD2	NA	TRBV6-5	TRBJ2-7	TGTGCCAGCAGTTACGCGGGAGACTACGAGCAGTACTTC	CASSYAGDYEQYF
NA	NA	TRBV7-9	TRBJ1-1	TGTGCCGTATGGGGGGCGTGGAACACTGAAGCTTTCTTT	CAVWGAWNTEAFF
TRBD1	NA	TRBV28	TRBJ2-2	TGTGCCAGCAGTGCTCACTGGGACAGTTACACCGGGGAGCTGTTTTTT	CASSAHWDSYTGELFF
TRBD1	NA	TRBV4-2	TRBJ1-1	TGTGCCAGCAGCCCCGGACCCAGGGGGTACACTGAAGCTTTCTTT	CASSPGPRGYTEAFF
NA	NA	TRBV18	TRBJ1-3	TGTGCCAGCTCACCCTCAGGGGTCTCTGGAAACACCATATATTTT	CASSPSGVSGNTIYF
TRBD1	NA	TRBV6-5	TRBJ1-1	TGTGCCAGCACCATCCGACAGGGATACACTGAAGCTTTCTTT	CASTIRQGYTEAFF
TRBD2	NA	TRBV6-4	TRBJ2-2	TGTGCCAGCAGAAGGGGAGGGGACAACACCGGGGAGCTGTTTTTT	CASRRGGDNTGELFF
NA	NA	TRBV6-5	TRBJ1-6	TGTGCCAGCAGCCTAGGACATAATAATTCACCCCTCCACTTT	CASSLGHNNSPLHF
NA	NA	TRBV6-5	TRBJ1-3	TGTGCCAGCAGTCCCGGGTCAAACTCTGGAAACACCATATATTTT	CASSPGSNSGNTIYF
NA	NA	TRBV14	TRBJ1-5	TGTGCCAGCAGCCCCTCTCTGAATCAGCCCCAGCATTTT	CASSPSLNQPQHF
NA	NA	TRBV4-1	TRBJ1-5	TGCGCCAGCAGCCAAGCCGGTAGCAATCAGCCCCAGCATTTT	CASSQAGSNQPQHF
NA	once	TRBV2	TRBJ1-4	TGTGCCAGCAGTGCCCGGACTACTGCAACTAATGAAAAACTGTTTTTT	CASSARTTATNEKLFF
NA	NA	TRBV4-2	TRBJ1-6	TGTGCCAGCAGCCAAGAAAGAGCCAGCTTTTATAATTCACCCCTCCACTTT	CASSQERASFYNSPLHF
TRBD1	few	TRBV5-4	TRBJ1-2	TGTGCCAGCAGCTGGACAGGGAGTGGCTACACCTTC	CASSWTGSGYTF
NA	NA	TRBV6-5	TRBJ1-3	TGTGCCAGCAAGAGACAGTCCGGCTCTGGAAACACCATATATTTT	CASKRQSGSGNTIYF
NA	few	TRBV7-2	TRBJ2-3	TGTGCCAGCAGCGATCCGGGACACCTCACAGATACGCAGTATTTT	CASSDPGHLTDTQYF
NA	NA	TRBV30	TRBJ2-2	TGTGCCTGGAACAAATGGGCAGGATCGAACACCGGGGAGCTGTTTTTT	CAWNKWAGSNTGELFF
NA	NA	TRBV2	TRBJ2-7	TGTGCCAGCAGTGAGACAGATATCTCCTACGAGCAGTACTTC	CASSETDISYEQYF
NA	once	TRBV6-5	TRBJ1-2	TGTGCCAGCAGTTACGTCCGGGGGACTACTATCTATGGCTACACCTTC	CASSYVRGTTIYGYTF
NA	NA	TRBV12-3/TRBV12-4	TRBJ1-2	TGTGCCAGCAGTTTAGGGGATCGGGGTGGCTACACCTTC	CASSLGDRGGYTF
TRBD2	once	TRBV7-6	TRBJ2-2	TGTGCCAGCAGCTTAGCATTAGGGACTAGCGGGGGCCCGAACACCGGGGAGCTGTTTTTT	CASSLALGTSGGPNTGELFF
NA	NA	TRBV2	TRBJ1-1	TGTGCCAGCAGTGGTCCCTCTAACACTGAAGCTTTCTTT	CASSGPSNTEAFF
TRBD1	NA	TRBV5-1	TRBJ2-7	TGCGCCAGCAGCTTGACCGGGACAGGGTTCGCCTACGAGCAGTACTTC	CASSLTGTGFAYEQYF
NA	NA	TRBV5-1	TRBJ2-6	TGCGCCAGCAGGGGGGGCCAGTGGTCTGGGGCCAACGTCCTGACTTTC	CASRGGQWSGANVLTF
NA	NA	TRBV27	TRBJ1-5	TGTGCCAGCAGTTTTCTGGGGTACAATCAGCCCCAGCATTTT	CASSFLGYNQPQHF
NA	NA	TRBV7-2	TRBJ2-3	TGTGCCAGCAGCTTAGCCGGCAGTCACCCTAGCACAGATACGCAGTATTTT	CASSLAGSHPSTDTQYF
NA	NA	TRBV4-3	TRBJ1-1	TGCGCCAGCAGCCAAACGGGTGTGACTGAAGCTTTCTTT	CASSQTGVTEAFF
NA	NA	TRBV29-1	TRBJ1-2	TGCAGGGTCATAGGTTCTGACTATGGCTACACCTTC	CRVIGSDYGYTF
NA	NA	TRBV28	TRBJ2-7	TGTGCCAGCAGTTCCTCAGGGGGGGGAACCTACGAGCAGTACTTC	CASSSSGGGTYEQYF
NA	NA	TRBV15	TRBJ2-7	TGTGCCACCAGCAGGGGGTACACCTACGAGCAGTACTTC	CATSRGYTYEQYF
TRBD2	NA	TRBV7-2	TRBJ2-3	TGTGCCAGCAGTCGACTAGCGGGGTTGGTGGATACGCAGTATTTT	CASSRLAGLVDTQYF
TRBD2	NA	TRBV7-3	TRBJ2-1	TGTGCCAGCAGCTTAAGCGGGGGTGAGCAGTTCTTC	CASSLSGGEQFF
TRBD2	NA	TRBV2	TRBJ2-1	TGTGCCACCGTGAGCGGGGGGGCCAATGAGCAGTTCTTC	CATVSGGANEQFF
NA	NA	TRBV10-3	TRBJ1-2	TGTGCCATCAGTGGGGCGACCAGGAGCAACTATGGCTACACCTTC	CAISGATRSNYGYTF
NA	NA	TRBV20-1	TRBJ1-4	TGCAGTGCTCAGGATGAAAAACTGTTTTTT	CSAQDEKLFF
TRBD1	NA	TRBV15	TRBJ2-7	TGTGCCACCAGCCGGGGACAGGGGGCGCTTGAGCAGTACTTC	CATSRGQGALEQYF
TRBD2	NA	TRBV4-3	TRBJ2-1	TGCGCCAGCAGCCAAGATCTGCAGCGGGGGGCCCACAATGAGCAGTTCTTC	CASSQDLQRGAHNEQFF
NA	NA	TRBV19	TRBJ2-2	TGTGCCAGTACCCAGGTTCAAATCACCGGGGAGCTGTTTTTT	CASTQVQITGELFF
NA	few	TRBV3-1/TRBV3-2	TRBJ1-1	TGTGCCAGCAGCCATGGACAAAGGAACACTGAAGCTTTCTTT	CASSHGQRNTEAFF
TRBD1	few	TRBV29-1	TRBJ1-4	TGCAGCGTTGGGAAGACAGGGGTGCAAGAAAAACTGTTTTTT	CSVGKTGVQEKLFF
TRBD2	few	TRBV19	TRBJ2-5	TGTGCCAGTTCGGGACTAGCGGGGCTAGAGACCCAGTACTTC	CASSGLAGLETQYF
NA	NA	TRBV3-1/TRBV3-2	TRBJ1-1	TGTGCCAGCAGCTCCACACGGAACACTGAAGCTTTCTTT	CASSSTRNTEAFF
TRBD2	NA	TRBV7-3	TRBJ2-1	TGTGCCAGCAGCCAGGGACTAGCGGGGGTTGAGCAGTTCTTC	CASSQGLAGVEQFF
NA	NA	TRBV15	TRBJ2-5	TGTGCCACCAGCAGAGGGGGGGCTGGGGAGACCCAGTACTTC	CATSRGGAGETQYF
NA	NA	TRBV19	TRBJ1-1	TGTGCCAGTAGTCTCACCGGACTCACGAGCACTGAAGCTTTCTTT	CASSLTGLTSTEAFF
NA	NA	TRBV19	TRBJ1-4	TGTGCCAGTAGTACCCTCGACGGGAATGAAAAACTGTTTTTT	CASSTLDGNEKLFF
TRBD2	NA	TRBV7-2	TRBJ2-3	TGTGCCAGCAGCTTAGACGGGGGGGCCTCAGATACGCAGTATTTT	CASSLDGGASDTQYF
NA	NA	TRBV2	TRBJ1-4	TGTGCCAGCAGTGAGGCAAGGGGACGGGAAAAACTGTTTTTT	CASSEARGREKLFF
TRBD2	NA	TRBV20-1	TRBJ2-5	TGCAGTGCTAGTAAGACTAGCGGGGGGCGGGTAGAGACCCAGTACTTC	CSASKTSGGRVETQYF
NA	NA	TRBV9	TRBJ1-1	TGTGCCAGCAGCGTACAACTGCGCACTGAAGCTTTCTTT	CASSVQLRTEAFF
NA	NA	TRBV30	TRBJ2-5	TGTGCCTGGAGTGTAGGATCCCAAGCGGGAGAGACCCAGTACTTC	CAWSVGSQAGETQYF
NA	NA	TRBV7-8	TRBJ1-5	TGTGCCAGCAGCTTAGTCGACCTTCCGCTCGGAGCGAGCAATCAGCCCCAGCATTTT	CASSLVDLPLGASNQPQHF